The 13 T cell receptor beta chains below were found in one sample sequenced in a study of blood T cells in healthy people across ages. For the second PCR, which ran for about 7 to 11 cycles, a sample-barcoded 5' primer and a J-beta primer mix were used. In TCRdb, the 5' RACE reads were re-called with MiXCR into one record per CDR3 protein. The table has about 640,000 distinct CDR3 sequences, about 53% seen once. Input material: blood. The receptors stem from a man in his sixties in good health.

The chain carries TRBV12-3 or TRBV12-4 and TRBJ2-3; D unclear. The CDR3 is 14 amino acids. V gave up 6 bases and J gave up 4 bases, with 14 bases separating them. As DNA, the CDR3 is TGTGCCAGCAGGGAAGGACCCGCGGCAGATACGCAGTATTTT. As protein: CASREGPAADTQYF.

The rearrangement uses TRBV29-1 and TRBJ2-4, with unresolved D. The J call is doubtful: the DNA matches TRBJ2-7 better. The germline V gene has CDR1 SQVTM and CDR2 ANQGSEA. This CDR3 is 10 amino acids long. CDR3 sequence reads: CSVLLYEQYF. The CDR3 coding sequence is TGCAGCGTTCTCCTCTACGAGCAGTACTTC.

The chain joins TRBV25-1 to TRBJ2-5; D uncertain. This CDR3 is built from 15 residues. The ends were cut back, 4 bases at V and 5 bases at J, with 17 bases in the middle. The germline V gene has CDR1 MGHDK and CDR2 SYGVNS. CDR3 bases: TGTGCCAGCAGTGCCCATGGATTGATGGGGGAGACCCAGTACTTC. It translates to CASSAHGLMGETQYF. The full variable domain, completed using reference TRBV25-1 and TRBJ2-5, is EADIYQTPRYLVIGTGKKITLECSQTMGHDKMYWYQQDPGMELHLIHYSYGVNSTEKGDLSSESTVSRIRTEHFPLTLESARPSHTSQYLCASSAHGLMGETQYFGPGTRLLVL.

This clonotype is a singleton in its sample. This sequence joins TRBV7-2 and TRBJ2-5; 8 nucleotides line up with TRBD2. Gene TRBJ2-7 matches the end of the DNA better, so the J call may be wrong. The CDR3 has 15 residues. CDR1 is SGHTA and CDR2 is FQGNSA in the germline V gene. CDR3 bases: TGTGCCAGCAGCTTAGCCGGGGGGGGCCCCTACGAGCAGTACTTC. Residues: CASSLAGGGPYEQYF.

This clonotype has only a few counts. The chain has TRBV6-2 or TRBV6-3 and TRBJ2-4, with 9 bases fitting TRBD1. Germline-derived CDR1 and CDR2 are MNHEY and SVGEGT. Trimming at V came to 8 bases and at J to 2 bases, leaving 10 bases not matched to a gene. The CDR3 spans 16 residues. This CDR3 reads CASEVPGQGTKNIQYF. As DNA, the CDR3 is TGTGCCAGCGAGGTACCGGGACAGGGAACCAAAAACATTCAGTACTTC.

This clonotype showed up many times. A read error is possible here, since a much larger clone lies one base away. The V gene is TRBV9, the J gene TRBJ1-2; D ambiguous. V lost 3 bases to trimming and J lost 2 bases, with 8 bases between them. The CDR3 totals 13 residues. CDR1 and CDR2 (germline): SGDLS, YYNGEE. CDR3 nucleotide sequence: TGTGCCAGCAGCGGAGAGGACAACTATGGCTACACCTTC. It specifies CASSGEDNYGYTF.

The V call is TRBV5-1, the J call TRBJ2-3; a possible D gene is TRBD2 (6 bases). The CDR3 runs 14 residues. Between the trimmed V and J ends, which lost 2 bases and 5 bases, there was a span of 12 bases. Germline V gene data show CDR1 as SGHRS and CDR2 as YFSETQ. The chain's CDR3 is CASSFLGGLDTQYF. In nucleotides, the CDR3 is TGCGCCAGCAGCTTCCTGGGGGGTCTAGATACGCAGTATTTT. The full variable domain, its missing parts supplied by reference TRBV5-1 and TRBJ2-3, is KAGVTQTPRYLIKTRGQQVTLSCSPISGHRSVSWYQQTPGQGLQFLFEYFSETQRNKGNFPGRFSGRQFSNSRSEMNVSTLELGDSALYLCASSFLGGLDTQYFGPGTRLTVL.

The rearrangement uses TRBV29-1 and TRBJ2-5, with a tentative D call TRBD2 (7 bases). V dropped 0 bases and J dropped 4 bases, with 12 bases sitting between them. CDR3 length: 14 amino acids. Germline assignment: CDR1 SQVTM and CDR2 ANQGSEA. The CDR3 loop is CSVEDWGGLETQYF. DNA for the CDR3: TGCAGCGTTGAAGATTGGGGGGGCTTAGAGACCCAGTACTTC.

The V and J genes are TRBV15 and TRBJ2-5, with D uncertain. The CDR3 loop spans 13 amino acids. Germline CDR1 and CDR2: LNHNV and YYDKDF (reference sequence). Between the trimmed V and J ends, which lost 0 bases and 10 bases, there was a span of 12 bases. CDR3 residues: CATSRDRLDLQYF. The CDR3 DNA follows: TGTGCCACCAGCAGAGATCGGTTAGACCTCCAGTACTTC.

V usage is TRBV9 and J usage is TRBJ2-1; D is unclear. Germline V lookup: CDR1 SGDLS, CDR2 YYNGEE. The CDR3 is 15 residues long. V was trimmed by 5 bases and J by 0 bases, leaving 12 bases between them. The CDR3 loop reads CASSPAVGSYNEQFF. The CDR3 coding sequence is TGTGCCAGCAGTCCGGCCGTTGGCTCCTACAATGAGCAGTTCTTC.

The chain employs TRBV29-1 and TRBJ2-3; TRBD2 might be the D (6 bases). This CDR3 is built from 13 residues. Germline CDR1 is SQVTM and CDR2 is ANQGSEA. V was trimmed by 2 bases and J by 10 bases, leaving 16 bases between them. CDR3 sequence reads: CSVENLPGESQYF. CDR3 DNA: TGCAGCGTTGAAAACCTGCCGGGGGAGTCGCAGTATTTT.

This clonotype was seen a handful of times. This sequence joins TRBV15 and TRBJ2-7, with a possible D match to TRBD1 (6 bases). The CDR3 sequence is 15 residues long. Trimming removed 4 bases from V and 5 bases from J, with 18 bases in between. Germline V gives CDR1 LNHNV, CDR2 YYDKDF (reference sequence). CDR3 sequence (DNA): TGTGCCACCAGCACAATAGGGGCAGGGGTGGACGAGCAGTACTTC. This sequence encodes CATSTIGAGVDEQYF.

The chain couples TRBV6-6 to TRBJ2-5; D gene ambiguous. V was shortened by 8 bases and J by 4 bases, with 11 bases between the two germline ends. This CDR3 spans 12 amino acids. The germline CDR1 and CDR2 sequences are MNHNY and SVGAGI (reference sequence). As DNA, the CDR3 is TGTGCCAGCTCTTCCGTGAGAGAGACCCAGTACTTC. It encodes CASSSVRETQYF.